The clone carrying this TCR beta chain was counted ten times or more. The V gene end was trimmed by 4 bases and the J gene end by 9 bases; junction bases not matched to a gene: 10. From germline, CDR1 is MDHEN and CDR2 SYDVKM. CDR3 length: 16 residues. The entry originates in a study of neurological immune-mediated disorders. 5'RACE generated cDNA with 10-nucleotide random UMIs. TCRdb reanalysed the 5' RACE reads using MiXCR and keeps one entry per CDR3 protein. The sample has tens of thousands of distinct CDR3 sequences; around 7.8% are singletons. The chain combines TRBV28 with TRBJ1-6; 9 bases are shared with TRBD1. The TCR comes from a woman in her thirties or forties in good health. Material for sequencing was PBMCs. This CDR3 is CASSSPPGQGVSPLHF. The CDR3 nucleotides are TGTGCCAGCAGTTCGCCACCGGGACAGGGCGTTTCACCCCTCCACTTT.